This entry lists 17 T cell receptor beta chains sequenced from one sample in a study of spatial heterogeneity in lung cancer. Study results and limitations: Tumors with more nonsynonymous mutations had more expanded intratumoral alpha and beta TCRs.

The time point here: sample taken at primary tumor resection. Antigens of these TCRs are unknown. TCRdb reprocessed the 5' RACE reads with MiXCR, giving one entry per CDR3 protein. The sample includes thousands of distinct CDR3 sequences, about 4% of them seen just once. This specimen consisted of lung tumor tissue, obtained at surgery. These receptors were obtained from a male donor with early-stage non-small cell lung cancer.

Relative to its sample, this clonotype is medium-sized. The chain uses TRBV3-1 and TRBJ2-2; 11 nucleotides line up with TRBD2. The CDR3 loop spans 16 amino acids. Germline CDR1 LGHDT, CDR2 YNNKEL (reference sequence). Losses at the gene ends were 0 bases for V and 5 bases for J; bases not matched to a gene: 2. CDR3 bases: TGTGCCAGCAGCCAAGACAGACTAGCGGGGACCGGGGAGCTGTTTTTT. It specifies CASSQDRLAGTGELFF.

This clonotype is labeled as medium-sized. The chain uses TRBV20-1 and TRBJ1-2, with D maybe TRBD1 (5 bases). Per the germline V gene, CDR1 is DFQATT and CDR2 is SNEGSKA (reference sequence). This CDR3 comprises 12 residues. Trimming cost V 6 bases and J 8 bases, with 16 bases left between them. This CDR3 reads CSAHRGTEGYTF. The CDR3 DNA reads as TGCAGTGCGCACCGGGGGACCGAAGGCTACACCTTC.

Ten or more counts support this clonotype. The chain's CDR3 is CASSPEGGYGTQYF. Here the CDR3 DNA reads TGTGCCAGCAGCCCAGAGGGAGGGTACGGGACCCAGTACTTC. The chain combines TRBV9 with TRBJ2-5, with TRBD2 matching 7 bases. CDR3 length: 14 residues. With 4 bases clipped from V and 7 bases from J, the junction kept 10 bases outside the gene matches. Germline V gene sequence: CDR1 SGDLS, CDR2 YYNGEE.

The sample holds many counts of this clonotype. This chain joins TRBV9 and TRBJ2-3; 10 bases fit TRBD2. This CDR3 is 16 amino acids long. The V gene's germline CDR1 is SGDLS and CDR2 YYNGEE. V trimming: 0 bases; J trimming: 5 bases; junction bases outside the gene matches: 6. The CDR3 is CASSVDPAGGQDTQYF. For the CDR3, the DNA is TGTGCCAGCAGCGTAGATCCAGCGGGGGGGCAAGATACGCAGTATTTT.

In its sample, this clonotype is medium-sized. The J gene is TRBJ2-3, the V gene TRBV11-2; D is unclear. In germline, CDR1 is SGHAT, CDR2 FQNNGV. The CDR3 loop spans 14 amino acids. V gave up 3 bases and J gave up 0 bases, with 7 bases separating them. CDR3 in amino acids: CASSLDGSTDTQYF. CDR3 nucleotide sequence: TGTGCCAGCAGCTTGGATGGCAGCACAGATACGCAGTATTTT.

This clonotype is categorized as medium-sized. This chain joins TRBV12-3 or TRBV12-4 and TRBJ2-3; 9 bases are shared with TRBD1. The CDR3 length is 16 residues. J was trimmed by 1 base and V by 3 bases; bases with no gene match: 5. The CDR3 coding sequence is TGTGCCAGCAGTTTCTACAGGGGGCTTGGCACAGATACGCAGTATTTT. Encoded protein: CASSFYRGLGTDTQYF.

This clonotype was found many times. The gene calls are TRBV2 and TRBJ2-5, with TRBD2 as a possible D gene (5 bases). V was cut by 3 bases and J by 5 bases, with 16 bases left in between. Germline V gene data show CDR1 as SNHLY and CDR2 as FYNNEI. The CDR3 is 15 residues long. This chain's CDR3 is CASSEFWASRETQYF. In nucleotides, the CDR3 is TGTGCCAGCAGTGAGTTTTGGGCTAGCAGGGAGACCCAGTACTTC.

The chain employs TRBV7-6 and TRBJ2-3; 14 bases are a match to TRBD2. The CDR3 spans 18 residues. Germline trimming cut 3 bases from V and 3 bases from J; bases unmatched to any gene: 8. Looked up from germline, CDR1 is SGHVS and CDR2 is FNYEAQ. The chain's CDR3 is CASSFGTSGSYETDTQYF. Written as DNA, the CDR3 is TGTGCCAGCAGCTTCGGGACTAGCGGGAGTTATGAAACAGATACGCAGTATTTT.

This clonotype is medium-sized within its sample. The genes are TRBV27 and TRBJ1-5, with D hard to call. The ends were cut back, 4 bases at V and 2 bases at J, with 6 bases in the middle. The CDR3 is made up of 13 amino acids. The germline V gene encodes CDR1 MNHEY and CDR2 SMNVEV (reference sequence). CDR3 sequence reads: CASSYEGNQPQHF. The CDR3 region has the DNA TGTGCCAGCAGTTACGAGGGCAATCAGCCCCAGCATTTT.

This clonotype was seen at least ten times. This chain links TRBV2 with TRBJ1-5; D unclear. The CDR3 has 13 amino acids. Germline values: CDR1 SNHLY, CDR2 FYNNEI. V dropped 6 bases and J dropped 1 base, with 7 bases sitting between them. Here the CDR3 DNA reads TGTGCCAGCAGCCCGCAGAGCAATCAGCCCCAGCATTTT. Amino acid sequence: CASSPQSNQPQHF. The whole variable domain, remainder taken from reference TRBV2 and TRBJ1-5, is EPEVTQTPSHQVTQMGQEVILRCVPISNHLYFYWYRQILGQKVEFLVSFYNNEISEKSEIFDDQFSVERPDGSNFTLKIRSTKLEDSAMYFCASSPQSNQPQHFGDGTRLSIL.

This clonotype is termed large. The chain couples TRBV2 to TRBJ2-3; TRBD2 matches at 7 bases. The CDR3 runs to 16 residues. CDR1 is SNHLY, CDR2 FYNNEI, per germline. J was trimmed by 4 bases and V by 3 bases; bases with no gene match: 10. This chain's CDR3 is CASSDWREPGADTQYF. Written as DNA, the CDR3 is TGTGCCAGCAGTGATTGGCGGGAGCCAGGTGCAGATACGCAGTATTTT.

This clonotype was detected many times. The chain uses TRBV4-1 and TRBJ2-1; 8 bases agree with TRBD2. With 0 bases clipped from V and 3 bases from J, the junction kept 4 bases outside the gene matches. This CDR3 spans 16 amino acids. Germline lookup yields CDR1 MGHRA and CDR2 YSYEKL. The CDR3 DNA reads TGCGCCAGCAGCCAAGAGGAGCGGGGGTACTACAATGAGCAGTTCTTC. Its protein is CASSQEERGYYNEQFF.

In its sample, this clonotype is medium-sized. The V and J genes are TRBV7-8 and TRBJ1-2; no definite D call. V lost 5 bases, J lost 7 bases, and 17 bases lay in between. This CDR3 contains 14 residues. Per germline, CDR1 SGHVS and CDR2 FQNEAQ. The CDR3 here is CASSPDTAPRGYTF. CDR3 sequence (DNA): TGTGCCAGCAGCCCAGATACAGCTCCACGTGGCTACACCTTC.

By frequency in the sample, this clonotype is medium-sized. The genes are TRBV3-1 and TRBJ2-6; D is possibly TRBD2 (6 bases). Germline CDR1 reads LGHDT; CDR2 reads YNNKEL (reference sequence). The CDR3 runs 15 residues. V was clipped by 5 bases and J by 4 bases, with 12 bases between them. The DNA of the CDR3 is TGTGCCAGCAGCACCTCCGGAGGGGGGGCCAACGTCCTGACTTTC. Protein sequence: CASSTSGGGANVLTF.

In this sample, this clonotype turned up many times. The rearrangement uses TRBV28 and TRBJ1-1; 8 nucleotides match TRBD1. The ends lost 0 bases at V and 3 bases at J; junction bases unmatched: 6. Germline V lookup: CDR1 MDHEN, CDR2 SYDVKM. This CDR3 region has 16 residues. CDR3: CASSLWVRGQDTEAFF. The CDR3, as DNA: TGTGCCAGCAGTTTATGGGTCAGGGGGCAAGACACTGAAGCTTTCTTT.

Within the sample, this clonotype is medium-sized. The CDR3 reads CASSPGQYGYTF. The CDR3 DNA follows: TGTGCCAGCAGTCCCGGACAGTATGGCTACACCTTC. The V gene is TRBV28, the J gene TRBJ1-2, with D perhaps TRBD1 (6 bases). Germline V lookup: CDR1 MDHEN, CDR2 SYDVKM. V shed 5 bases and J shed 5 bases, with 9 bases lying between them. There are 12 residues in the CDR3.

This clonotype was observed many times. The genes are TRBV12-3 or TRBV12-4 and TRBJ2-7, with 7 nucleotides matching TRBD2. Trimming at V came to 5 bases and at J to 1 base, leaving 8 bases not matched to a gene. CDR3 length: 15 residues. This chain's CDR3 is CASSPGGSRSYEQYV. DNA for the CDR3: TGTGCCAGCAGTCCAGGCGGGAGTCGGTCCTACGAGCAGTACGTC.